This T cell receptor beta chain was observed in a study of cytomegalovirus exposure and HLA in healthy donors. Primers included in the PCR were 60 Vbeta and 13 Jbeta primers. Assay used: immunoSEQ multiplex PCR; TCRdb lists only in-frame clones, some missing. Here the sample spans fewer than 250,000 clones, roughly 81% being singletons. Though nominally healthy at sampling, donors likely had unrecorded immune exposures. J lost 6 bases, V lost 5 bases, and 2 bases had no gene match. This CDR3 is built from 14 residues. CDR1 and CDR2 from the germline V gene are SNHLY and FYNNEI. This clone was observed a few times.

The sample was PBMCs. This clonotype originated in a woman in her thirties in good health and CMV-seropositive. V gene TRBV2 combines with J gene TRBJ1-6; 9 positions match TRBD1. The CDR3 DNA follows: TGTGCCAGCAGTACGGGACAGGGTAATTCACCCCTCCACTTT. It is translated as CASSTGQGNSPLHF. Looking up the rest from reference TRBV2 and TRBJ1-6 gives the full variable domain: EPEVTQTPSHQVTQMGQEVILRCVPISNHLYFYWYRQILGQKVEFLVSFYNNEISEKSEIFDDQFSVERPDGSNFTLKIRSTKLEDSAMYFCASSTGQGNSPLHFGNGTRLTVT.